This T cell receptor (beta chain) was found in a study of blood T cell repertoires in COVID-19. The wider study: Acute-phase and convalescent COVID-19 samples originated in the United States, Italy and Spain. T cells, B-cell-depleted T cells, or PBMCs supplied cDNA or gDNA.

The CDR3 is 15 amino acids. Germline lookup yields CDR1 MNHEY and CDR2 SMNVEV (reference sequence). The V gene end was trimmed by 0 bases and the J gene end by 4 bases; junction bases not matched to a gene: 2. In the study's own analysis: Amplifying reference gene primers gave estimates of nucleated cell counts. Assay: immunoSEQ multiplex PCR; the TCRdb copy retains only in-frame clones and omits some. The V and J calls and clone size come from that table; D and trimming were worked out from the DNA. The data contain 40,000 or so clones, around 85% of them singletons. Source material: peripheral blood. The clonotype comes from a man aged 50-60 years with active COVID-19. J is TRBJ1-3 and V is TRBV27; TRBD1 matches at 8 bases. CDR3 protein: CASSLSGQGGNTIYF. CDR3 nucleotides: TGTGCCAGCAGTTTATCCGGACAGGGCGGAAACACCATATATTTT.